This T cell receptor beta chain was captured in a study of CD8 T cells in Susac syndrome. CDR1 and CDR2 from the germline V gene are KGHSH and LQKENI. J lost 1 base, V lost 6 bases, and 5 bases had no gene match. This CDR3 is 14 amino acids long. RNA amounts of roughly 0.45 to 1 ug underwent reverse transcription with random hexamers. MiXCR, applied by TCRdb to the immunoSEQ multiplex PCR reads, yields one record per CDR3 protein. The sample records about 190,000 distinct CDR3 sequences, 90% to 96% being singletons. Input material: CD4+ T cells from PBMCs. The genes are TRBV18 and TRBJ2-5, with 7 bases identical to TRBD1. The source is a human donor with Susac syndrome. CDR3 DNA sequence: TGTGCCAGCTCCCCGACAGGGAGCCAAGAGACCCAGTACTTC. Amino acids: CASSPTGSQETQYF.